The entry below gives a single T cell receptor (beta chain) sequence along with its context. Its antigen is still unknown. This record belongs to a study of CD8+CD57+ T cells in acquired aplastic anemia. Overall study: Each DNA sample taken from sorted CD4+ and CD8+ cells came to about 3 ug on average.

The study, taken as a whole, reports: Overlap between patients and controls comprised about 30 CD8+ CDR3 sequences.

Genomic DNA acted as the template from which TCR beta VDJ combination and CDR3 sequence profiling were carried out. TCRdb redid the calling of the reads with MiXCR, one entry per CDR3 protein. The table has some 200,000 distinct CDR3 sequences, approximately 48% seen once. Whoever was chosen for sequencing had shown CD8+CD57+ cell expansion by flow cytometry. Blood samples were obtained from patients who had received no prior therapy. Germline CDR1 KGHDR, CDR2 SFDVKD. The CDR3 has 14 amino acids. The V segment lost 6 bases and the J segment 4 bases; nucleotides outside the gene matches: 7. The TCR comes from a human donor with aplastic anemia. Sequencing input: sorted CD4+, CD8+, or CD8+CD57+ T cells (not recorded which) from PBMCs. This rearrangement joins TRBV24-1 to TRBJ2-7; TRBD2 agrees at 8 bases. The CDR3 nucleotides are TGTGCCACCAGTCTCAGCGGGAGTGGTTACGAGCAGTACTTC. It encodes CATSLSGSGYEQYF.